This T cell receptor (beta chain) was observed in a study of early T cells in non-severe SARS-CoV-2 infection. Turning to the study itself: It was bulk RNA from unsorted whole blood that was sequenced, and the chains were unpaired. Overall study results and limits: Missing private and CD4 specificities, VDJdb matching favored anti-spike CD8 responses.

With respect to this clonotype: Its antigen is as yet unknown.

cDNA molecules, individually, were tagged with unique molecular identifiers. TCRdb re-analysed the 5' RACE reads in MiXCR, keeping a single row per CDR3 protein. The data show some 58,000 distinct CDR3 sequences, around 11% seen once. This CDR3 region has 13 residues. The V end was cut by 2 bases, the J end by 4 bases, with 11 bases between. The V gene's germline CDR1 is SQVTM and CDR2 ANQGSEA. The chain has TRBV29-1 and TRBJ2-5, with unresolved D. The sample was whole blood, taken at baseline. The source is an adult who was a healthcare worker with PCR-confirmed SARS-CoV-2 infection or an uninfected control (not recorded which). CDR3 sequence: CSVEPLRGETQYF. The CDR3 DNA follows: TGCAGCGTTGAACCTCTCCGAGGAGAGACCCAGTACTTC. The variable domain in full, completed from reference TRBV29-1 and TRBJ2-5, reads SAVISQKPSRDICQRGTSLTIQCQVDSQVTMMFWYRQQPGQSLTLIATANQGSEATYESGFVIDKFPISRPNLTFSTLTVSNMSPEDSSIYLCSVEPLRGETQYFGPGTRLLVL.